The 7 T cell receptor beta chains presented below share a single source sample, sequenced in a study of blood T cells in healthy people across ages. It was with a sample-barcoded 5' primer and a J-beta primer mix that a second PCR of roughly 6 to 12 cycles was run. TCRdb analysed the 5' RACE reads with MiXCR anew, one entry per CDR3 protein. The sample includes more than 700,000 distinct CDR3 sequences, 53% of them seen just once. The specimen was blood. Every receptor here comes from an elderly man in good health.

The chain employs TRBV28 and TRBJ2-4, with D perhaps matching TRBD1 (5 bases). The J call is in doubt because the DNA end fits TRBJ2-7 better. CDR1 MDHEN and CDR2 SYDVKM come from the germline V gene. The CDR3 spans 13 residues. Here the CDR3 DNA reads TGTGCCAGCAGTCCCTCGACAGTTTACGAGCAGTACTTC. Its translation: CASSPSTVYEQYF.

This chain connects TRBV12-5 to TRBJ1-6; the match to TRBD1 covers 9 bases. The CDR3 extends over 17 amino acids. With V trimmed by 5 bases and J by 8 bases, 13 bases remained unmatched. CDR1 LGHNT and CDR2 FRNRAP come from the germline V gene. The CDR3, as DNA: TGTGCTAGTGGTCCGAGGACAGGGGATTTTTTTGATTCACCCCTCCACTTT. This gives the protein CASGPRTGDFFDSPLHF.

This clonotype has a count of ten or more. The rearrangement joins TRBV7-9 to TRBJ2-7; D remains ambiguous. Germline V gene data show CDR1 as SEHNR and CDR2 as FQNEAQ (reference sequence). CDR3 length: 14 residues. V lost 0 bases to trimming and J lost 3 bases, with 9 bases between them. The DNA of the CDR3 is TGTGCCAGCAGCTTAGCTTCCGCCGGCTACGAGCAGTACTTC. This encodes CASSLASAGYEQYF.

J is TRBJ2-1 and V is TRBV7-9, with 7 bases identical to TRBD2. Germline CDR1 is SEHNR and CDR2 is FQNEAQ (reference sequence). The CDR3 is 16 residues long. The trim removed 1 base at V and 2 bases at J, leaving 5 bases unmatched. This CDR3 is CASSLVAGLTYNEQFF. DNA of the CDR3: TGTGCCAGCAGCTTAGTGGCGGGACTAACCTACAATGAGCAGTTCTTC.

This clonotype was counted once. The V call is TRBV7-9, the J call TRBJ2-1, with 13 bases that match TRBD2. Losses at the gene ends were 5 bases for V and 1 base for J; bases not matched to a gene: 8. The V gene's germline CDR1 is SEHNR and CDR2 FQNEAQ (reference sequence). This CDR3 has 18 residues. The chain's CDR3 is CASSQGLAGLGSYNEQFF. In DNA, the CDR3 is TGTGCCAGCAGCCAGGGACTAGCGGGATTGGGGTCCTACAATGAGCAGTTCTTC.

This clonotype came up a few times. A read error may produce the germline difference seen at one junction end. The V gene is TRBV11-3, the J gene TRBJ2-1, with 9 bases identical to TRBD1. There are 16 residues in the CDR3. Germline V gene data show CDR1 as SGHNT and CDR2 as YENEEA. CDR3 region: CASSFSPGQGYNEQFF. CDR3 nucleotides: TGTGCTAGCAGCTTCTCACCGGGACAGGGATACAATGAGCAGTTCTTC.

There are a few counts of this clonotype. The chain has TRBV12-3 or TRBV12-4 and TRBJ2-7, with 7 positions matching TRBD2. J lost 1 base, V lost 1 base, and 4 bases had no gene match. The CDR3 runs to 15 residues. The CDR3 loop reads CASSLGGRGSYEQYF. The CDR3 coding sequence is TGTGCCAGCAGTTTAGGCGGGAGAGGATCCTACGAGCAGTACTTC.